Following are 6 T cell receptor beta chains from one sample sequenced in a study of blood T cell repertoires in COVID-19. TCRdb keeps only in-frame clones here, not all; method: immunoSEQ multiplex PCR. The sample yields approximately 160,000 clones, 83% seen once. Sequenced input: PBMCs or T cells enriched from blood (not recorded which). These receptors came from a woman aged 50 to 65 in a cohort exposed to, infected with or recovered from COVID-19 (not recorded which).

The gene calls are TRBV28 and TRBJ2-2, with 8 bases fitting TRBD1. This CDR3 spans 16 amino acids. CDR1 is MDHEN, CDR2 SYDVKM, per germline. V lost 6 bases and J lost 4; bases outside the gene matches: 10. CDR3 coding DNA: TGTGCCAGCAGGGGGTATGACAGGGGAAGCACCGGGGAGCTGTTTTTT. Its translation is CASRGYDRGSTGELFF.

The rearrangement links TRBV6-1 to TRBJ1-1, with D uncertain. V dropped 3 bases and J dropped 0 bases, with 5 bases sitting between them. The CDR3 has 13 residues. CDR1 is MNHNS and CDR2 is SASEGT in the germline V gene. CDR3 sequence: CASSDKLNTEAFF. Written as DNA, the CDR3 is TGTGCCAGCAGTGACAAATTGAACACTGAAGCTTTCTTT.

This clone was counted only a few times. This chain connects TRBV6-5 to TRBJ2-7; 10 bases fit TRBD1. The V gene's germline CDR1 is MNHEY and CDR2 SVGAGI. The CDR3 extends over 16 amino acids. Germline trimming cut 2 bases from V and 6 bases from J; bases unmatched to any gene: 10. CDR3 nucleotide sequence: TGTGCCAGCAGTTACCGAAAACCGGGACAGGGGTTCGAGCAGTACTTC. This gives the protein CASSYRKPGQGFEQYF.

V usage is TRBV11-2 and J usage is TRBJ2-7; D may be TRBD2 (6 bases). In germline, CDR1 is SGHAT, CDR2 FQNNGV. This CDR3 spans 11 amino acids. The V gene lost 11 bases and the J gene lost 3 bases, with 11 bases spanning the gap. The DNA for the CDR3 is TGTGCCGCGGGGCATCGCTACGAGCAGTACTTC. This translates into CAAGHRYEQYF.

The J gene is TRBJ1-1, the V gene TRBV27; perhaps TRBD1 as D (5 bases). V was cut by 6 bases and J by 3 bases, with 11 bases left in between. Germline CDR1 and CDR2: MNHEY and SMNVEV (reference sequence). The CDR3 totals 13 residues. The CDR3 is CASSQGDHTEAFF. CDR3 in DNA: TGTGCCAGCAGCCAGGGTGATCACACTGAAGCTTTCTTT.

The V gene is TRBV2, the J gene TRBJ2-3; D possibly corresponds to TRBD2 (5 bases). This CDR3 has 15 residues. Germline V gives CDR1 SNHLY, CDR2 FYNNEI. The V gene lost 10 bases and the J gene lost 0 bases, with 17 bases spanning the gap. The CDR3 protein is CATSRRAPSTDTQYF. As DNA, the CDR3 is TGTGCCACAAGTCGGCGGGCGCCTAGCACAGATACGCAGTATTTT.